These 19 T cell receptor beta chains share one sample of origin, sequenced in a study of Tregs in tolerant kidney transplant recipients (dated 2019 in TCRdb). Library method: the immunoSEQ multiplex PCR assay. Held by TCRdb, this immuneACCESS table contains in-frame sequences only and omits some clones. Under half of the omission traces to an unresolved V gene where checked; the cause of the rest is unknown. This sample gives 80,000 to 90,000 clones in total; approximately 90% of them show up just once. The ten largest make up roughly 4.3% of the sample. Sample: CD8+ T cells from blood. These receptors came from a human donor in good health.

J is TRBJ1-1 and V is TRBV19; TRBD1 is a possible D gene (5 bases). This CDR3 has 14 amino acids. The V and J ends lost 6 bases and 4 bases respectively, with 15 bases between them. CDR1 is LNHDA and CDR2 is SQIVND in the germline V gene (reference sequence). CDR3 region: CASSHSGGVTEAFF. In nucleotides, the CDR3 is TGTGCCAGTAGCCACTCGGGGGGTGTCACTGAAGCTTTCTTT.

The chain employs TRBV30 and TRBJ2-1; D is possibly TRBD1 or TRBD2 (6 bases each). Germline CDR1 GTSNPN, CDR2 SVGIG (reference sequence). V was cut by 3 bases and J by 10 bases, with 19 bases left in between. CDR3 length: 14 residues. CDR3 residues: CAWSGRGESPEQFF. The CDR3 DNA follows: TGTGCCTGGAGCGGAAGGGGGGAAAGCCCCGAGCAGTTCTTC.

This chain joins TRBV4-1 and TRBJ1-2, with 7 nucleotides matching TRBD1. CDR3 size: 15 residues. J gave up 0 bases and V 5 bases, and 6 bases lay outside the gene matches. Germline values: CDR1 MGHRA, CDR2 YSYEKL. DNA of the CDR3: TGCGCCAGCAGCTCTGGAGGGGGCTCTAACTATGGCTACACCTTC. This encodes CASSSGGGSNYGYTF.

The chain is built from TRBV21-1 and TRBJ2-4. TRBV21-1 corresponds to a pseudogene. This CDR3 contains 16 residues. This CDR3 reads CASSASVGEVGDIQYF. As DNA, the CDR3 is TGTGCCAGCAGCGCATCCGTTGGGGAAGTGGGCGACATTCAGTACTTC.

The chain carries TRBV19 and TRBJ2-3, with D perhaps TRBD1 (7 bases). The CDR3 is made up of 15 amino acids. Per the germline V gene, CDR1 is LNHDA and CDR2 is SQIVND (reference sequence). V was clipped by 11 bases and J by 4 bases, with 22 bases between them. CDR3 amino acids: CASRSGQGEADTQYF. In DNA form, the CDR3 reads TGTGCCTCCCGCTCGGGCCAGGGGGAGGCAGATACGCAGTATTTT. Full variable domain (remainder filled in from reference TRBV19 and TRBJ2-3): DGGITQSPKYLFRKEGQNVTLSCEQNLNHDAMYWYRQDPGQGLRLIYYSQIVNDFQKGDIAEGYSVSREKKESFPLTVTSAQKNPTAFYLCASRSGQGEADTQYFGPGTRLTVL.

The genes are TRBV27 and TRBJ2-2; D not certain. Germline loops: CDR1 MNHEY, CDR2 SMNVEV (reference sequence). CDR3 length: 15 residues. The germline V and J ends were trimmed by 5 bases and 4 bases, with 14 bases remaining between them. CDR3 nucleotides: TGTGCCAGCAGTCCCCCGTGGACGCGCACCGGGGAGCTGTTTTTT. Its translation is CASSPPWTRTGELFF.

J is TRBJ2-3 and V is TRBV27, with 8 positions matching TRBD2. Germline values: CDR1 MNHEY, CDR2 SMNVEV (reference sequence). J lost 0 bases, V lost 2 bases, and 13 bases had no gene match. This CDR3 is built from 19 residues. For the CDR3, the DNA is TGTGCCAGCAGTTTACCCAGCGGGAGAATCCTGACTAGCACAGATACGCAGTATTTT. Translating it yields CASSLPSGRILTSTDTQYF.

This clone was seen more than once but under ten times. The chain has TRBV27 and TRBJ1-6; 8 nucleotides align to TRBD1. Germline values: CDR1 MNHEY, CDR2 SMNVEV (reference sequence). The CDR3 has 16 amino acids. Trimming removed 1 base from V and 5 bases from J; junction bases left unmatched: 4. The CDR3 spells CASSLWGTGDNSPLHF. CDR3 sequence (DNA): TGTGCCAGCAGTTTATGGGGGACAGGTGATAATTCACCCCTCCACTTT.

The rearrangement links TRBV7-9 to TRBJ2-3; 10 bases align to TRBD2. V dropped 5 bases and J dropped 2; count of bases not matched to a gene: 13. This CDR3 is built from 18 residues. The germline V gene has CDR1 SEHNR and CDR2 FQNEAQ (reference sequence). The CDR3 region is CASSPRGGLATLTDTQYF. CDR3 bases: TGTGCCAGCAGCCCTCGAGGGGGACTAGCGACCCTCACAGATACGCAGTATTTT.

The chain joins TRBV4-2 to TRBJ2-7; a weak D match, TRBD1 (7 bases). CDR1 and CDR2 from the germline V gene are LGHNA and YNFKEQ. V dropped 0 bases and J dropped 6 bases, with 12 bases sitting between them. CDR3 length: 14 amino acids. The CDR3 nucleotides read TGTGCCAGCAGCCAAGAATGGCAGGGGGGCGAGCAGTACTTC. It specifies CASSQEWQGGEQYF.

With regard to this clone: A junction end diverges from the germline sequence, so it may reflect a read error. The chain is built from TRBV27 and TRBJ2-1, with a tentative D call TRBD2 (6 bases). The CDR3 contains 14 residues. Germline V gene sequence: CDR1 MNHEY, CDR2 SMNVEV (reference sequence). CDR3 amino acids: CASSFHGGYSEQFF. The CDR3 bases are TGTGCCAGCAGTTTCCATGGGGGGTACAGTGAGCAGTTCTTC.

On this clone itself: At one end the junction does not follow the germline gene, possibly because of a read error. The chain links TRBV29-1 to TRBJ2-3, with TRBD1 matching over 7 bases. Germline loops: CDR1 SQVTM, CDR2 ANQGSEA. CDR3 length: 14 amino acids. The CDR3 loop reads CSVRQGSGTDAQYF. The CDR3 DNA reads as TGCAGCGTGCGACAGGGCTCGGGCACAGATGCGCAGTATTTT.

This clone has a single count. CDR3 amino acids: CASSLGRGGYYGYTF. The CDR3 nucleotides read TGTGCCAGCAGCTTAGGCCGAGGCGGATACTATGGCTACACCTTC. V is TRBV13 and J is TRBJ1-2; no reliable D call. V was clipped by 0 bases and J by 3 bases, with 11 bases between them. The CDR3 is 15 residues long. CDR1 is PRHDT, CDR2 FYEKMQ, per germline (reference sequence). Together with reference TRBV13 and TRBJ1-2, the CDR3 gives the full variable domain: AAGVIQSPRHLIKEKRETATLKCYPIPRHDTVYWYQQGPGQDPQFLISFYEKMQSDKGSIPDRFSAQQFSDYHSELNMSSLELGDSALYFCASSLGRGGYYGYTFGSGTRLTVV.

CDR3 amino acids: CASSPRGGRTDTQYF. The DNA for the CDR3 is TGTGCCAGCAGTCCGCGGGGGGGCCGGACAGATACGCAGTATTTT. The gene calls are TRBV27 and TRBJ2-3, with 9 bases identical to TRBD2. This CDR3 comprises 15 residues. Germline CDR1 and CDR2: MNHEY and SMNVEV (reference sequence). V lost 5 bases to trimming and J lost 3 bases; unmatched junction nucleotides: 6.

The DNA for the CDR3 is TGTGCCAGCAGTGAATGGGTTGTCGCCGTCCAAGAGACCCAGTACTTC. Translation: CASSEWVVAVQETQYF. The chain joins TRBV25-1 to TRBJ2-5; no firm D call. Trimming took off 1 base at V and 1 base at J, with 13 bases between the two ends. CDR3 length: 16 amino acids. CDR1 is MGHDK and CDR2 is SYGVNS in the germline V gene.

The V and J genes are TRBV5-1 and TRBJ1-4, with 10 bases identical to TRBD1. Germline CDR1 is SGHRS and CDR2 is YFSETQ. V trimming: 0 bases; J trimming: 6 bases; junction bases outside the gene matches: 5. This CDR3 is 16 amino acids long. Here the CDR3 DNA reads TGCGCCAGCAGCTTGGTGGGCGGGACAGGGGATGAAAAACTGTTTTTT. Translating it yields CASSLVGGTGDEKLFF.

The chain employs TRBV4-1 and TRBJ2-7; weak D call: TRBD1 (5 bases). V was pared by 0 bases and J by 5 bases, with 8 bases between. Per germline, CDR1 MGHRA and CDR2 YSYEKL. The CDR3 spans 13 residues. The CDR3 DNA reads TGCGCCAGCAGCCAAGATCACAGGAACGAGCAGTACTTC. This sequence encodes CASSQDHRNEQYF.

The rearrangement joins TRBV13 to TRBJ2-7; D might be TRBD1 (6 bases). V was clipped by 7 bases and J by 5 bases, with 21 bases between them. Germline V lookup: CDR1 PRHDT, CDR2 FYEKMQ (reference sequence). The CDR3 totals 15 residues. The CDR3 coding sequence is TGTGCCAGCATTCCTACGGGCTACAGGGACCACGAGCAGTACTTC. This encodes CASIPTGYRDHEQYF.

As DNA, the CDR3 is TGTGCCAGCAGCTATTTAGACGAGCAGTACTTC. Protein product: CASSYLDEQYF. V gene TRBV5-8 combines with J gene TRBJ2-7; D unclear. V shed 3 bases and J shed 5 bases, with 6 bases lying between them. The CDR3 extends over 11 amino acids. The germline gives CDR1 SGHTS, CDR2 YDEGEE.